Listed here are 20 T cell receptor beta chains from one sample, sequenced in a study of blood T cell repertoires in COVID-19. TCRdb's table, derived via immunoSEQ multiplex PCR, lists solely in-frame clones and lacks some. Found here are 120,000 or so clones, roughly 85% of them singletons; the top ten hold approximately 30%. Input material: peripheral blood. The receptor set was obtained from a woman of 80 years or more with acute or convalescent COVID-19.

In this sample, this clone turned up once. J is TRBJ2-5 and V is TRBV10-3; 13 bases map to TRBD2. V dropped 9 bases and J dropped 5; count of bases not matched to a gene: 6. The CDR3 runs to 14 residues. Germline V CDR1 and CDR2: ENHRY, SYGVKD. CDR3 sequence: CAIGRTSGGETQYF. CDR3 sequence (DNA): TGTGCCATTGGACGGACTAGCGGGGGTGAGACCCAGTACTTC.

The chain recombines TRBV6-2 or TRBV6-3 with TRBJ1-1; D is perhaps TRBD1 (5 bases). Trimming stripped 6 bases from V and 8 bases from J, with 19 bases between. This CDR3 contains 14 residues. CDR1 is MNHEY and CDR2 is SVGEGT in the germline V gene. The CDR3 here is CASSPPGGTLEAFF. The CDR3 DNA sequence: TGTGCCAGCAGCCCCCCGGGAGGGACCCTGGAAGCTTTCTTT.

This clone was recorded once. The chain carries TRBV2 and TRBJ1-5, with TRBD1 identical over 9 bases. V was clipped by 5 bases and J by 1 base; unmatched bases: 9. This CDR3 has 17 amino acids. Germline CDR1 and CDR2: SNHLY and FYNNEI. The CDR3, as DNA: TGTGCCAGCAGTTATACCGGACAGGGGCAGAGCAATCAGCCCCAGCATTTT. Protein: CASSYTGQGQSNQPQHF.

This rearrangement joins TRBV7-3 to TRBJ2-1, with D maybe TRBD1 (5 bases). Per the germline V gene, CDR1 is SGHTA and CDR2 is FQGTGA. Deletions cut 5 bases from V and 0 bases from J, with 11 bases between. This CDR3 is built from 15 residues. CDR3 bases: TGTGCCAGCAGCAAACAGGCGATCTCCTACAATGAGCAGTTCTTC. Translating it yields CASSKQAISYNEQFF.

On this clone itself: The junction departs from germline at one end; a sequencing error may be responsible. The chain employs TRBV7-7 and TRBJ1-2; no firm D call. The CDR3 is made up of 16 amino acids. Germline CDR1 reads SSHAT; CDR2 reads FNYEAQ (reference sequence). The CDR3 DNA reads TGTGCTAGCAGCCCCCGTCTTGGTTACGAGAACTATGGCTACACCTTC. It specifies CASSPRLGYENYGYTF.

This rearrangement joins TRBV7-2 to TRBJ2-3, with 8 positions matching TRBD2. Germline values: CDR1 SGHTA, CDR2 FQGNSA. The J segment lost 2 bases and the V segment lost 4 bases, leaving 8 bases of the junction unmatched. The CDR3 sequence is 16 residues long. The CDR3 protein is CASSSGGGGSTDTQYF. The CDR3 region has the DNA TGTGCCAGCAGCTCCGGTGGCGGGGGGTCCACAGATACGCAGTATTTT.

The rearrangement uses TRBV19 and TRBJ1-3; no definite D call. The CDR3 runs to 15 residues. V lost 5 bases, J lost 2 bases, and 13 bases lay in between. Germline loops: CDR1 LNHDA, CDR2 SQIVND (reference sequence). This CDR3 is CASSARLRAGNTIYF. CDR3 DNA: TGTGCCAGTAGTGCCAGACTCCGAGCTGGAAACACCATATATTTT.

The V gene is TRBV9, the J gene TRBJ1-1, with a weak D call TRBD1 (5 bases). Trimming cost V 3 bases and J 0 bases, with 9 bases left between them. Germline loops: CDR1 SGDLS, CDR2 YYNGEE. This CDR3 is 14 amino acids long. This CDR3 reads CASSEDNMNTEAFF. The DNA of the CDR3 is TGTGCCAGCAGCGAGGACAACATGAACACTGAAGCTTTCTTT.

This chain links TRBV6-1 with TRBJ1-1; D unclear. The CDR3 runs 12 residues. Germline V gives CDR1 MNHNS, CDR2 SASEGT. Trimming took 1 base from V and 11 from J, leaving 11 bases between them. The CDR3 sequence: CASSEGRRGAFF. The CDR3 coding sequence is TGTGCCAGCAGTGAAGGGAGGAGAGGGGCTTTCTTT.

The CDR3 spells CASSSLGQGNTEAFF. Here the CDR3 DNA reads TGCGCCAGCAGCTCTTTGGGACAGGGGAACACTGAAGCTTTCTTT. This chain joins TRBV5-1 and TRBJ1-1; 9 nucleotides line up with TRBD1. Trimming removed 3 bases from V and 1 base from J; junction bases left unmatched: 4. The CDR3 is made up of 15 amino acids. Germline values: CDR1 SGHRS, CDR2 YFSETQ.

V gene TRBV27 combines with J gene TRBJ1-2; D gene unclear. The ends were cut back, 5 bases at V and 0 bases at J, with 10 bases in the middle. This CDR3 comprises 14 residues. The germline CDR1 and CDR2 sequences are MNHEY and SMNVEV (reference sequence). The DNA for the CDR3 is TGTGCCAGCAGTCCCTTTTCTTCTAACTATGGCTACACCTTC. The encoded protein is CASSPFSSNYGYTF.

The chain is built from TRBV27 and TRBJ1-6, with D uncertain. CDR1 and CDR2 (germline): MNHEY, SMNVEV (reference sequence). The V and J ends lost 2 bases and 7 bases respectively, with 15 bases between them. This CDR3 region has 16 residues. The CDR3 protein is CASSLRPRGINSPLHF. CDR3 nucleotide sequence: TGTGCCAGCAGTTTAAGGCCCAGAGGCATCAATTCACCCCTCCACTTT.

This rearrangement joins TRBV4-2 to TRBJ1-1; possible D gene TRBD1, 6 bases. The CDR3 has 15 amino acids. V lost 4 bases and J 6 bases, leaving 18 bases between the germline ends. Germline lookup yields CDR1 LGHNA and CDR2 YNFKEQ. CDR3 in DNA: TGTGCCAGCAGCCCCGTTCGGGGGGGCTTGCCTGAAGCTTTCTTT. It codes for CASSPVRGGLPEAFF.

The CDR3 coding sequence is TGTGCCAGTAGTCCCAGACAGAGAGGTGGCTACACCTTC. Encoded protein: CASSPRQRGGYTF. This chain joins TRBV19 and TRBJ1-2, with D maybe TRBD1 (5 bases). With 5 bases removed from V and 7 bases from J, the gap between germline ends came to 14 bases. The CDR3 is 13 residues long. Germline V gene sequence: CDR1 LNHDA, CDR2 SQIVND (reference sequence).

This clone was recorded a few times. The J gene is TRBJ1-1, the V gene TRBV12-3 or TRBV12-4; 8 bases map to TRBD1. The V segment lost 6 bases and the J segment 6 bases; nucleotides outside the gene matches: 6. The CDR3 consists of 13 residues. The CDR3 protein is CASRDRESSEAFF. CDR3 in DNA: TGTGCCAGCAGGGACAGGGAAAGCTCTGAAGCTTTCTTT.

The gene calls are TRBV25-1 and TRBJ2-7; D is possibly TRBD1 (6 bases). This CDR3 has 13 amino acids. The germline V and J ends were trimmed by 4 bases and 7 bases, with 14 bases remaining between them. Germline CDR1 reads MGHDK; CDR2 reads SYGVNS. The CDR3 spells CASSGGGQNEQYV. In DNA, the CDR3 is TGTGCCAGCAGTGGGGGTGGACAGAATGAGCAGTACGTC.

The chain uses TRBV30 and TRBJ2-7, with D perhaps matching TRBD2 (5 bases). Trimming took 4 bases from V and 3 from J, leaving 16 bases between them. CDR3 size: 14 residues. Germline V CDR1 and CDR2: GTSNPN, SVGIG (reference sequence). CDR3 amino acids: CAWIAEAGCYEQYV. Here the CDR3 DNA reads TGTGCCTGGATCGCGGAGGCAGGCTGCTACGAGCAGTACGTC.

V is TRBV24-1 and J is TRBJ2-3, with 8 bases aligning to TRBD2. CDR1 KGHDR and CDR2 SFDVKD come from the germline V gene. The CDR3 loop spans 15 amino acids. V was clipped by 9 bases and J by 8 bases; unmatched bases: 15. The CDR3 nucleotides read TGTGCCACCTCCCCCCACGGGGGGGCCGGTGGTACGCAGTATTTT. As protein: CATSPHGGAGGTQYF.

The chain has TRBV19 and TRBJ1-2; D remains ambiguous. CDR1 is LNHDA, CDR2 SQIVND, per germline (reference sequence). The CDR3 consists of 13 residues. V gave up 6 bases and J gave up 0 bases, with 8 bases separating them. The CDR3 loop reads CASRSQSNYGYTF. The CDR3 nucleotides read TGTGCCAGTAGATCACAATCTAACTATGGCTACACCTTC.

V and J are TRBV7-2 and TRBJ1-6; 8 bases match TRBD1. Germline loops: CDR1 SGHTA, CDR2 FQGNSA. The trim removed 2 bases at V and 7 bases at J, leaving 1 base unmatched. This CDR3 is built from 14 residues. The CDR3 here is CASSLWDRNSPLHF. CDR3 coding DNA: TGTGCCAGCAGCTTATGGGACAGGAATTCACCCCTCCACTTT. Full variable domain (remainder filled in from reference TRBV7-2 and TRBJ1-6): GAGVSQSPSNKVTEKGKDVELRCDPISGHTALYWYRQSLGQGLEFLIYFQGNSAPDKSGLPSDRFSAERTGGSVSTLTIQRTQQEDSAVYLCASSLWDRNSPLHFGNGTRLTVT.